This T cell receptor beta chain was captured in a study of blood T cell repertoires in COVID-19. Study overall: Collection of acute and convalescent COVID-19 samples took place in the United States, Italy and Spain.

This clone was picked up one time. Libraries were prepared by immunoSEQ multiplex PCR; TCRdb keeps only in-frame clonotypes and omits some of them. The sample yields 68,000 or so clones, approximately 79% seen once. Sequenced sample: peripheral blood. The clonotype was recovered from a woman aged 45-60 years with acute or convalescent COVID-19.

The CDR3 sequence is CASSLDWQGGSPLHF. In DNA form, the CDR3 reads TGTGCCAGCAGCTTGGATTGGCAGGGTGGTTCACCCCTCCACTTT. The gene calls are TRBV5-6 and TRBJ1-6; weak D call: TRBD1 (5 bases). The CDR3 length is 15 residues. The V end lost 0 bases, the J end lost 9 bases, and 13 bases lay between the germline ends. The germline V gene encodes CDR1 SGHDT and CDR2 YYEEEE.